The 26 T cell receptor beta chains below come from one sample, sequenced in a study of patients and donors after allogeneic stem cell transplantation. One entry per CDR3 protein, called by TCRdb with MiXCR from the RT-PCR reads. The table records approximately 140,000 distinct CDR3 sequences, 30% to 45% of them present only once. Material: blood, either unsorted or a sorted T cell fraction (not recorded which). Every receptor here comes from a human donor who was either an allogeneic HSCT recipient or a stem cell or donor lymphocyte infusion donor (not recorded which). It is not recorded whose cells these are; they may come from a transplant donor.

This clonotype was observed a handful of times. This chain uses TRBV7-2 with TRBJ1-1, with D possibly being TRBD1 (5 bases). CDR1 is SGHTA and CDR2 is FQGNSA in the germline V gene. V gave up 4 bases and J gave up 4 bases, with 22 bases separating them. The CDR3 covers 17 residues. For the CDR3, the DNA is TGTGCCAGCAGCTGGAGGGGCGCTTGGAATAAGGGCACTGAAGCTTTCTTT. It codes for CASSWRGAWNKGTEAFF.

This clonotype was seen more than once but under ten times. The chain recombines TRBV6-1 with TRBJ1-1; 9 bases are shared with TRBD1. Germline CDR1 MNHNS, CDR2 SASEGT. The CDR3 covers 18 residues. The junction had 16 bases not matched to a gene; V was cut back by 3 bases and J by 5 bases. The CDR3 DNA sequence: TGTGCCAGCAGTGAGGGGTCAGGACAGGGGCTAAAATGGACTGAAGCTTTCTTT. Its translation: CASSEGSGQGLKWTEAFF.

J is TRBJ2-1 and V is TRBV4-2; D remains ambiguous. CDR1 is LGHNA and CDR2 is YNFKEQ in the germline V gene. The CDR3 totals 12 residues. Between the trimmed V and J ends, which lost 3 bases and 6 bases, there was a span of 6 bases. The CDR3 is CASSQGVNEQFF. In DNA, the CDR3 is TGTGCCAGCAGCCAGGGCGTCAATGAGCAGTTCTTC.

The chain combines TRBV10-3 with TRBJ1-2, with 8 positions matching TRBD1. The CDR3 contains 14 residues. The ends lost 4 bases at V and 2 bases at J; junction bases unmatched: 3. The V gene's germline CDR1 is ENHRY and CDR2 SYGVKD. The CDR3, as DNA: TGTGCCATCAGTGCGGACAGGGAGAACTATGGCTACACCTTC. It specifies CAISADRENYGYTF.

CDR3: CASSRGQISTDTQYF. The DNA for the CDR3 is TGTGCCAGCAGCCGGGGACAGATTAGCACAGATACGCAGTATTTT. The rearrangement uses TRBV28 and TRBJ2-3; 7 bases fit TRBD1. CDR1 and CDR2 (germline): MDHEN, SYDVKM. With V trimmed by 6 bases and J by 0 bases, 6 bases remained unmatched. The CDR3 is made up of 15 amino acids. Full variable domain (rest looked up from reference TRBV28 and TRBJ2-3): DVKVTQSSRYLVKRTGEKVFLECVQDMDHENMFWYRQDPGLGLRLIYFSYDVKMKEKGDIPEGYSVSREKKERFSLILESASTNQTSMYLCASSRGQISTDTQYFGPGTRLTVL.

This clonotype has a count of ten or more. The chain has TRBV20-1 and TRBJ1-1; 9 bases map to TRBD1. CDR1 and CDR2 (germline): DFQATT, SNEGSKA (reference sequence). With V trimmed by 5 bases and J by 4 bases, 5 bases remained unmatched. The CDR3 totals 13 residues. CDR3 loop: CSADTGGVTEAFF. CDR3 DNA sequence: TGCAGTGCTGACACAGGGGGCGTCACTGAAGCTTTCTTT.

This chain connects TRBV30 to TRBJ1-1; D unresolved. The germline CDR1 and CDR2 sequences are GTSNPN and SVGIG (reference sequence). Between the trimmed V and J ends, which lost 0 bases and 3 bases, there was a span of 8 bases. This CDR3 region has 13 residues. CDR3 residues: CAWSVRSYTEAFF. Written as DNA, the CDR3 is TGTGCCTGGAGTGTACGGAGCTACACTGAAGCTTTCTTT.

This clonotype turned up a few times. This rearrangement joins TRBV24-1 to TRBJ2-2, with D tentatively TRBD2 (5 bases). Germline V gene data show CDR1 as KGHDR and CDR2 as SFDVKD. This CDR3 contains 16 residues. V gave up 0 bases and J gave up 1 base, with 8 bases separating them. CDR3: CATSDLSGLNTGELFF. The CDR3 coding sequence is TGTGCCACCAGTGATTTGTCTGGACTGAACACCGGGGAGCTGTTTTTT.

The chain has TRBV20-1 and TRBJ1-5; D remains unclear. This CDR3 spans 12 amino acids. V lost 2 bases and J lost 4, with 6 bases in between. From germline, CDR1 is DFQATT and CDR2 SNEGSKA (reference sequence). The CDR3: CSARQDNQPQHF. For the CDR3, the DNA is TGCAGTGCTAGACAGGATAATCAGCCCCAGCATTTT.

This sequence joins TRBV7-6 and TRBJ1-2; 9 positions agree with TRBD1. The CDR3 length is 18 residues. The junction had 14 bases not matched to a gene; V was cut back by 2 bases and J by 4 bases. The germline gives CDR1 SGHVS, CDR2 FNYEAQ. The CDR3 nucleotides read TGTGCCAGCAGCTTACTAGGGTACAGGGGGCATTCCCTCTATGGCTACACCTTC. Amino acids: CASSLLGYRGHSLYGYTF.

The CDR3 bases are TGCAGTGCTCGGGACAGGGAACTTCAGCCCCAGCATTTT. This gives the protein CSARDRELQPQHF. V is TRBV20-1 and J is TRBJ1-5; 9 nucleotides match TRBD1. With V trimmed by 5 bases and J by 6 bases, 5 bases remained unmatched. Germline loops: CDR1 DFQATT, CDR2 SNEGSKA (reference sequence). This CDR3 comprises 13 residues.

The CDR3 DNA reads TGTGCCAGCAGTCCCCCTCCCGGCAGCCTCAATCAGCCCCAGCATTTT. Protein: CASSPPPGSLNQPQHF. The genes are TRBV25-1 and TRBJ1-5; D gene uncertain. Germline CDR1 MGHDK, CDR2 SYGVNS. The CDR3 contains 16 residues. Between the trimmed V and J ends, which lost 5 bases and 3 bases, there was a span of 17 bases.

This clonotype was counted a few times. The chain has TRBV12-3 or TRBV12-4 and TRBJ1-3; D uncertain. V gave up 4 bases and J gave up 4 bases, with 14 bases separating them. There are 15 residues in the CDR3. CDR3 region: CASSSPGGSGNTIYF. The CDR3 DNA follows: TGTGCCAGCAGTTCCCCCGGCGGCTCGGGAAACACCATATATTTT.

This clonotype was recorded only once. The V and J genes are TRBV28 and TRBJ1-4; D remains ambiguous. V dropped 8 bases and J dropped 4 bases, with 8 bases sitting between them. The CDR3 spans 12 residues. Per germline, CDR1 MDHEN and CDR2 SYDVKM. The CDR3 protein is CASGQINEKLFF. Written as DNA, the CDR3 is TGTGCCAGCGGCCAGATTAATGAAAAACTGTTTTTT.

This clonotype was detected once. The chain links TRBV7-9 to TRBJ2-7; unclear D gene. Germline CDR1 reads SEHNR; CDR2 reads FQNEAQ (reference sequence). Trimming removed 9 bases at V and 1 base at J, with 10 bases between. CDR3 length equals 12 residues. The DNA of the CDR3 is TGTGCCAGAACGCGCCCATCCTACGAGCAGTACTTC. Translated, it gives CARTRPSYEQYF.

This clonotype was picked up a small number of times. The chain has TRBV7-9 and TRBJ1-1; the match to TRBD1 covers 10 bases. The V gene end was trimmed by 5 bases and the J gene end by 3 bases; junction bases not matched to a gene: 6. This CDR3 region has 15 residues. Per the germline V gene, CDR1 is SEHNR and CDR2 is FQNEAQ (reference sequence). The CDR3 sequence is CASSIRQGADTEAFF. The CDR3 nucleotides read TGTGCCAGCAGCATTCGACAGGGGGCCGACACTGAAGCTTTCTTT.

J is TRBJ2-7 and V is TRBV20-1; D may be TRBD2 (6 bases). The CDR3 is made up of 13 amino acids. Trimming removed 5 bases at V and 7 bases at J, with 18 bases between. The germline V gene has CDR1 DFQATT and CDR2 SNEGSKA (reference sequence). For the CDR3, the DNA is TGCAGTGCTGCGGAGGGCGCCCGGGGGGAGCAGTACTTC. Translating it yields CSAAEGARGEQYF.

This clonotype has more than one count but fewer than ten. This chain uses TRBV9 with TRBJ1-2; D gene ambiguous. The germline CDR1 and CDR2 sequences are SGDLS and YYNGEE. V gave up 4 bases and J gave up 7 bases, with 17 bases separating them. The CDR3 extends over 14 amino acids. This CDR3 reads CASSPYEGKGGYTF. The CDR3 nucleotides read TGTGCCAGCAGCCCTTATGAGGGTAAAGGTGGCTACACCTTC.

This clonotype was observed many times. This chain joins TRBV20-1 and TRBJ1-6; 10 positions agree with TRBD1. The CDR3 consists of 15 residues. The junction had 9 bases not matched to a gene; V was cut back by 5 bases and J by 8 bases. Looked up from germline, CDR1 is DFQATT and CDR2 is SNEGSKA (reference sequence). CDR3 loop: CSAPRTGGADSPLHF. Here the CDR3 DNA reads TGCAGTGCTCCGAGGACAGGGGGTGCCGATTCACCCCTCCACTTT.

V and J are TRBV20-1 and TRBJ1-4; D possibly corresponds to TRBD1 (6 bases). The germline V gene encodes CDR1 DFQATT and CDR2 SNEGSKA (reference sequence). The CDR3 sequence is 16 residues long. V lost 5 bases and J 7 bases, leaving 23 bases between the germline ends. The DNA of the CDR3 is TGCAGTGCTGGGTCGGACAGTCCAGCTTTAGGTGAAAAACTGTTTTTT. It translates to CSAGSDSPALGEKLFF.

The chain couples TRBV12-3 or TRBV12-4 to TRBJ2-1; 8 bases are shared with TRBD2. The trim removed 3 bases at V and 7 bases at J, leaving 5 bases unmatched. The length of the CDR3 is 14 residues. The CDR3 is CASSLSGGGNEQFF. The CDR3 DNA follows: TGTGCCAGCAGTTTGAGCGGGGGAGGGAATGAGCAGTTCTTC.

V gene TRBV20-1 combines with J gene TRBJ1-2; D is perhaps TRBD1 (5 bases). V dropped 3 bases and J dropped 4 bases, with 15 bases sitting between them. This CDR3 region has 14 residues. CDR1 and CDR2 from the germline V gene are DFQATT and SNEGSKA (reference sequence). CDR3 loop: CSASAGTSSYGYTF. For the CDR3, the DNA is TGCAGTGCTAGTGCCGGGACTTCATCCTATGGCTACACCTTC.

A few counts support this clonotype. The chain recombines TRBV7-9 with TRBJ2-1; TRBD2 is a possible D gene (6 bases). The CDR3 has 15 residues. CDR1 SEHNR and CDR2 FQNEAQ come from the germline V gene (reference sequence). V lost 7 bases to trimming and J lost 8 bases, with 21 bases between them. The chain's CDR3 is CASIILGSGSDEQFF. The CDR3 nucleotides read TGTGCCAGCATCATCCTCGGTAGCGGCAGCGATGAGCAGTTCTTC. Combining the CDR3 with reference TRBV7-9 and TRBJ2-1 gives the whole variable domain DTGVSQNPRHKITKRGQNVTFRCDPISEHNRLYWYRQTLGQGPEFLTYFQNEAQLEKSRLLSDRFSAERPKGSFSTLEIQRTEQGDSAMYLCASIILGSGSDEQFFGPGTRLTVL.

V gene TRBV3-1 combines with J gene TRBJ2-5; no definite D call. Germline CDR1 and CDR2: LGHDT and YNNKEL (reference sequence). CDR3 length: 13 residues. The V end lost 5 bases, the J end lost 4 bases, and 11 bases lay between the germline ends. CDR3 protein: CASSLTEGETQYF. The CDR3 DNA follows: TGTGCCAGCAGCTTAACGGAAGGAGAGACCCAGTACTTC.

The rearrangement uses TRBV27 and TRBJ2-7; 7 bases fit TRBD2. Trimming cost V 10 bases and J 5 bases; bases outside gene matches: 8. This CDR3 has 12 amino acids. CDR1 and CDR2 (germline): MNHEY, SMNVEV (reference sequence). CDR3 protein: CATRRGIDEQYF. The CDR3 bases are TGTGCCACCCGGCGGGGGATAGACGAGCAGTACTTC.

The chain carries TRBV9 and TRBJ1-2; D remains unclear. The V gene lost 3 bases and the J gene lost 7 bases, with 7 bases spanning the gap. CDR1 and CDR2 (germline): SGDLS, YYNGEE. This CDR3 comprises 11 residues. This CDR3 is CASSADGGYTF. The CDR3 DNA reads as TGTGCCAGCAGCGCGGATGGTGGCTACACCTTC.